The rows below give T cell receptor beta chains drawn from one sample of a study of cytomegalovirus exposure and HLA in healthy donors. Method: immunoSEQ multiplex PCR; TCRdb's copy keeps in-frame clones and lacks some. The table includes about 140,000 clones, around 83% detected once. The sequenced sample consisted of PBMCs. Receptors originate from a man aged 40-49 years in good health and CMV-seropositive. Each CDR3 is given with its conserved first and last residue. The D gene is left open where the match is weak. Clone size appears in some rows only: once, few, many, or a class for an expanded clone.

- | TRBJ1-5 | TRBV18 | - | CASSPRSGKQPQHF | TGTGCCAGCTCACCAAGATCGGGAAAACAGCCCCAGCATTTT
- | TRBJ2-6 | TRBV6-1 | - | CASSANSASGANVLTF | TGTGCCAGCAGTGCAAACAGTGCCTCTGGGGCCAACGTCCTGACTTTC
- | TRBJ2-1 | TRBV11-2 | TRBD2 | CASSSSGLAGGSSYNEQFF | TGTGCCAGCAGCTCATCGGGACTAGCGGGAGGGAGCTCCTACAATGAGCAGTTCTTC
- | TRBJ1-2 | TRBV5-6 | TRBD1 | CASSFGTGWYYGYTF | TGTGCCAGCAGCTTCGGGACAGGGTGGTACTATGGCTACACCTTC
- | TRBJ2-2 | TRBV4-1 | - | CASSLWNTGELFF | TGCGCCAGCAGCCTATGGAACACCGGGGAGCTGTTTTTT
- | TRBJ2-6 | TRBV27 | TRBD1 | CASRVTGASSGANVLTF | TGTGCCAGCAGGGTGACAGGGGCAAGCTCTGGGGCCAACGTCCTGACTTTC
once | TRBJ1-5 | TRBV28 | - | CASQFVQGSNQPQHF | TGTGCCAGTCAGTTTGTCCAGGGGAGCAATCAGCCCCAGCATTTT
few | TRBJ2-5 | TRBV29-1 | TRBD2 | CSVAGTSGRETQYF | TGCAGCGTGGCCGGGACTAGCGGGAGAGAGACCCAGTACTTC
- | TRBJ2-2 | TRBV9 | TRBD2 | CASSVGTASGRVGELFF | TGTGCCAGCAGCGTAGGGACAGCTAGCGGGAGGGTCGGGGAGCTGTTTTTT
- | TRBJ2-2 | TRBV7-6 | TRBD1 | CASSFSLRDRGSTGELFF | TGTGCCAGCAGCTTCTCCCTACGGGACAGAGGTAGTACCGGGGAGCTGTTTTTT
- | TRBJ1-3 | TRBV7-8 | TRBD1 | CASSLDRGSGNTIYF | TGTGCCAGCAGCTTGGACAGGGGCTCTGGAAACACCATATATTTT
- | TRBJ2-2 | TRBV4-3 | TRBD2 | CASSQGTSGTGELFF | TGCGCCAGCAGCCAAGGGACTAGCGGAACCGGGGAGCTGTTTTTT
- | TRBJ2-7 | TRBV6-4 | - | CASSDTTVPEQYF | TGTGCCAGCAGTGACACAACAGTTCCCGAGCAGTACTTC
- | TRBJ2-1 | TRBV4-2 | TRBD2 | CASSSVRAGGPGEQFF | TGTGCCAGCAGCTCGGTCCGGGCGGGAGGGCCCGGTGAGCAGTTCTTC
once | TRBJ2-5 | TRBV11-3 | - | CASSTGERGLSWETQYF | TGTGCCAGCAGCACCGGGGAAAGAGGGCTATCGTGGGAGACCCAGTACTTC
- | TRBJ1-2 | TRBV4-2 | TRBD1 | CASRGTGKWYGYTF | TGTGCCAGCAGGGGGACAGGGAAATGGTATGGCTACACCTTC
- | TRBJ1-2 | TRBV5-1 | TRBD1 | CASSPGQGVLGAGTDF | TGCGCCAGCAGTCCGGGACAGGGCGTTCTAGGAGCGGGGACCGACTTC
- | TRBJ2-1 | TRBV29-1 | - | CSVVRRAYNEQFF | TGCAGCGTTGTGCGCAGGGCCTACAATGAGCAGTTCTTC
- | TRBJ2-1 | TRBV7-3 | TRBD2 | CASSLRLAGADEQFF | TGTGCCAGCAGCTTAAGGCTAGCGGGAGCTGATGAGCAGTTCTTC
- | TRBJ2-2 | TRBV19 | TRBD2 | CASRILAGNTGELFF | TGTGCCAGCAGAATACTAGCGGGAAACACCGGGGAGCTGTTTTTT
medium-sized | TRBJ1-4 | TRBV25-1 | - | CASSGVPRGSTNEKLFF | TGTGCCAGCAGTGGGGTCCCCAGGGGCTCAACTAATGAAAAACTGTTTTTT
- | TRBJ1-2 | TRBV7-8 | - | CASSPLHADGCTF | TGTGCCAGCAGCCCTCTACACGCGGATGGCTGCACCTTC
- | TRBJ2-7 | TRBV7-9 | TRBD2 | CASSFVSGGGYEQYF | TGTGCCAGCAGCTTTGTCAGCGGCGGGGGCTACGAGCAGTACTTC
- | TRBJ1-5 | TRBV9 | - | CASSAHGSRQPQHF | TGTGCCAGCAGCGCTCACGGGTCGAGGCAGCCCCAGCATTTT
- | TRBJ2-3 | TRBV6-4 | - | CASSDGGVTDTQYF | TGTGCCAGCAGTGATGGCGGCGTCACAGATACGCAGTATTTT
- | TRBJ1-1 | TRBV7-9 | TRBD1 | CASSSPDRANTEAFF | TGTGCCAGCAGCTCACCGGACAGGGCTAACACTGAAGCCTTCTTT
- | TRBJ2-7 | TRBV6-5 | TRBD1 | CASSYSGGQVGLEQYF | TGTGCCAGCAGTTACTCCGGGGGACAGGTAGGACTCGAGCAGTACTTC
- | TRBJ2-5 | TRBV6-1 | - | CASSARGSEETQYF | TGTGCCAGCAGTGCCAGGGGATCGGAAGAGACCCAGTACTTC
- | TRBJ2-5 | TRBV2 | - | CASSEALGPQETQYF | TGTGCCAGCAGTGAAGCCCTAGGCCCCCAAGAGACCCAGTACTTC
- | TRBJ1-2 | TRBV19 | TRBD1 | CASSPQGADYGYTF | TGTGCCAGTAGCCCACAGGGGGCTGACTATGGCTACACCTTC
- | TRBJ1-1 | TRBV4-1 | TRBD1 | CASSLDVGTGSTEAFF | TGCGCCAGCAGCCTAGACGTTGGGACAGGTTCAACTGAAGCTTTCTTT
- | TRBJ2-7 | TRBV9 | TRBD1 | CASSAGQGAVEYEQYF | TGTGCCAGCAGCGCAGGACAGGGGGCTGTGGAGTACGAGCAGTACTTC
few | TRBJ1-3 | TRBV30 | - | CAWNLGIVSGNTIYF | TGTGCCTGGAACCTGGGCATCGTCTCTGGAAACACCATATATTTT
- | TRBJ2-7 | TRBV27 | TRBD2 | CASSTSGGNYEQYF | TGTGCCAGCAGTACTAGCGGGGGTAATTACGAGCAGTACTTC
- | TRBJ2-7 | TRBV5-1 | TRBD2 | CASRLAVADYEQYF | TGCGCCAGCAGACTAGCGGTAGCGGACTACGAGCAGTACTTC
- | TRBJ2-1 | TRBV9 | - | CASSVDGGAYNEQFF | TGTGCCAGCAGCGTAGACGGAGGGGCCTACAATGAGCAGTTCTTC
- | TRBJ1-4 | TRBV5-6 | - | CASSLARWTVATNEKLFF | TGTGCCAGCAGCTTGGCTAGGTGGACAGTTGCAACTAATGAAAAACTGTTTTTT
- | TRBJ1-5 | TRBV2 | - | CASSDGPGLRNQPQHF | TGTGCCAGCAGTGACGGGCCAGGGCTGCGTAATCAGCCCCAGCATTTT
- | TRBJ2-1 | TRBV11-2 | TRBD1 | CASSLGRDSEQFF | TGTGCCAGCAGCTTAGGCCGGGACAGTGAGCAGTTCTTC
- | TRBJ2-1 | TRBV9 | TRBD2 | CASSGPLGGREYNEQFF | TGTGCCAGCAGCGGACCTTTGGGCGGGAGGGAGTACAATGAGCAGTTCTTC
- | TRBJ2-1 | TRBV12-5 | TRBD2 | CASGLVLRRTSGNEQFF | TGTGCTAGTGGTTTGGTATTAAGGCGGACTAGCGGGAATGAGCAGTTCTTC
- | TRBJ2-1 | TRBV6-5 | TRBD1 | CATSTGTFNNEQFF | TGTGCCACGTCGACAGGGACGTTTAACAATGAGCAGTTCTTC
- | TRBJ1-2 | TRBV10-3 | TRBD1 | CAISPGVQGDYGYTF | TGTGCCATCAGTCCCGGGGTACAGGGGGACTATGGCTACACCTTC
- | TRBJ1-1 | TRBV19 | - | CASSIPPGSGDTEAFF | TGTGCCAGTAGTATCCCCCCAGGGTCTGGGGACACTGAAGCTTTCTTT
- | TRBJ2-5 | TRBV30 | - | CAWAAQETQYF | TGTGCCTGGGCGGCTCAAGAGACCCAGTACTTC
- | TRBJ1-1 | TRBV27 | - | CASSFGLLNTEAFF | TGTGCCAGCAGTTTTGGCCTCCTGAACACTGAAGCTTTCTTT
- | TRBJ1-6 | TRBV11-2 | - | CASSPITGRPYNSPLHF | TGTGCCAGCAGCCCAATCACAGGGCGCCCCTATAATTCACCCCTCCACTTT
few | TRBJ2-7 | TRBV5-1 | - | CASSLFAGTYEQYF | TGCGCCAGCAGCTTGTTTGCGGGAACGTACGAGCAGTACTTC
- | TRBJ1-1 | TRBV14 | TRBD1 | CASSPWTGGGTEAFF | TGTGCCAGCAGCCCCTGGACAGGGGGCGGCACTGAAGCTTTCTTT
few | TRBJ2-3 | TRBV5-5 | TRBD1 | CASSQTGQTADTQYF | TGTGCCAGCAGCCAGACGGGACAGACGGCAGATACGCAGTATTTT
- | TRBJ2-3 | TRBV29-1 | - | CSGYRERTDTQYF | TGCAGCGGCTACAGGGAGCGGACAGATACGCAGTATTTT
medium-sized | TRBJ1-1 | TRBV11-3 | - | CASSLDADRAFF | TGTGCCAGCAGCTTAGATGCAGATCGAGCTTTCTTT
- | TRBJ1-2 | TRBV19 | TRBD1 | CATGLGQGLIYTF | TGTGCCACCGGGCTGGGACAGGGATTGATCTACACCTTC
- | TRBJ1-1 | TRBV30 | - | CAWSPLNTEAFF | TGTGCCTGGAGTCCTCTGAACACTGAAGCTTTCTTT
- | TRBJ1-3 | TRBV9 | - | CASSVEALSGNTIYF | TGTGCCAGCAGCGTAGAAGCCCTCTCTGGAAACACCATATATTTT
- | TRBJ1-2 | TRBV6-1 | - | CASTRGTVNYGYTF | TGTGCCAGCACCCGCGGAACGGTCAACTATGGCTACACCTTC